These T cell receptor beta chains were read from a single sample in a study of human T cells and chemical hapten exposure. MiXCR, applied by TCRdb to the RACE reads, yields one record per CDR3 protein. The sample has fewer than 400,000 distinct CDR3 sequences; approximately 6.3% are singletons. The material was whole blood, obtained in connection with sensitization to the hapten diphenylcyclopropenone (DPC). The receptors were gathered from a young woman with alopecia areata. Some clones in this sample may be carry-over from other donors' samples. Both conserved end residues are part of each CDR3. D genes are given only for firm matches. Clone size is stated in some rows and not others, as once, few, many or a class when expanded.

d_gene: TRBD2
v_gene: TRBV7-8
abundance: many
j_gene: TRBJ2-5
CDR3nt: TGTGCCAGCAGCAGTACGGGGGGATACCACGAGACCCAGTACTTC
CDR3aa: CASSSTGGYHETQYF

d_gene: NA
v_gene: TRBV29-1
abundance: NA
j_gene: TRBJ1-5
CDR3nt: TGCAGCGCCCAAGACGATAAGGGGCGGCCCCAGCATTTT
CDR3aa: CSAQDDKGRPQHF

d_gene: NA
v_gene: TRBV4-1
abundance: many
j_gene: TRBJ2-2
CDR3nt: TGCGCCAGCAGCCAGGAAACCCTAACCACCGGGGAGCTGTTTTTT
CDR3aa: CASSQETLTTGELFF

d_gene: NA
v_gene: TRBV12-3/TRBV12-4
abundance: NA
j_gene: TRBJ1-5
CDR3nt: TGTGCCAGCAGTTTATGGGGTACCCTACAGCCCCAGCATTTT
CDR3aa: CASSLWGTLQPQHF

d_gene: NA
v_gene: TRBV20-1
abundance: many
j_gene: TRBJ2-3
CDR3nt: TGCAGTGCTAGAGATTACCAGCGGGCCAAGGATACGCAGTATTTT
CDR3aa: CSARDYQRAKDTQYF

d_gene: NA
v_gene: TRBV28
abundance: many
j_gene: TRBJ2-7
CDR3nt: TGTGCCAGCAGTCTCGGGCACTACGAGCAGTACTTC
CDR3aa: CASSLGHYEQYF

d_gene: TRBD1
v_gene: TRBV6-5
abundance: NA
j_gene: TRBJ2-3
CDR3nt: TGTGCCAGCAGTTACTCCGACAGGGTGGAGACAGATACGCAGTATTTT
CDR3aa: CASSYSDRVETDTQYF

d_gene: NA
v_gene: TRBV6-1
abundance: few
j_gene: TRBJ2-3
CDR3nt: TGTGCCAGCAGTGAAGTTGGCTCCCTCACAGATACGCAGTATTTT
CDR3aa: CASSEVGSLTDTQYF

d_gene: TRBD1
v_gene: TRBV2
abundance: few
j_gene: TRBJ2-7
CDR3nt: TGTGCCAGCAGCCAAACCGGGACAGTTGCCTACGAGCAGTACTTC
CDR3aa: CASSQTGTVAYEQYF

d_gene: NA
v_gene: TRBV4-3
abundance: many
j_gene: TRBJ2-1
CDR3nt: TGCGCCAGCAGCCAAGGAGGGGAGGCCTACAATGAGCAGTTCTTC
CDR3aa: CASSQGGEAYNEQFF

d_gene: NA
v_gene: TRBV18
abundance: NA
j_gene: TRBJ1-6
CDR3nt: TGTGCCAGCTCACTCAAAGAACCGGACAGCCTAATTTCACCCCTCCACTTT
CDR3aa: CASSLKEPDSLISPLHF